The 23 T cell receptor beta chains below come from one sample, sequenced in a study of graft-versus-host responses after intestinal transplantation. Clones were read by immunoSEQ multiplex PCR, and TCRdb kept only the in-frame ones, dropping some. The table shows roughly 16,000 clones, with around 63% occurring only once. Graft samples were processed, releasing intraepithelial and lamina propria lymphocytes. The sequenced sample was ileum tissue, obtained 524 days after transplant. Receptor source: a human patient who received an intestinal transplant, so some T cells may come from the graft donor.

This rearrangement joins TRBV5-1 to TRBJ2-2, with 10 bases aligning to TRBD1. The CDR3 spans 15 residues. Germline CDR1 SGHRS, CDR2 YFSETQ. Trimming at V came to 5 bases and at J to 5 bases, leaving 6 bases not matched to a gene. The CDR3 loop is CASRAGTGDTGELFF. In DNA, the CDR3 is TGCGCCAGCAGGGCCGGGACAGGGGATACCGGGGAGCTGTTTTTT.

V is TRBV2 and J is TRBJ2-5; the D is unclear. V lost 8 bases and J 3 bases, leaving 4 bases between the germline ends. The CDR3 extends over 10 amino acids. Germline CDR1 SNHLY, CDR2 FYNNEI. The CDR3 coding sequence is TGTGCCAGCGCGAAAGAGACCCAGTACTTC. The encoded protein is CASAKETQYF.

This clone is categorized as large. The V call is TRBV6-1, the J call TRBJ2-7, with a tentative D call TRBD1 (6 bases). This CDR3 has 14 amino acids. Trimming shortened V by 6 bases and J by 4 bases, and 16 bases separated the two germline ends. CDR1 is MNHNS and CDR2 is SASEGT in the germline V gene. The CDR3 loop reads CASSLDRSGYEQYF. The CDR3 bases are TGTGCCAGCAGCCTCGACAGGTCGGGGTACGAGCAGTACTTC.

CDR3 amino acids: CASSLVGTGTEGYTF. DNA for the CDR3: TGCGCCAGCAGCTTGGTAGGGACAGGGACGGAGGGCTACACCTTC. This rearrangement joins TRBV5-1 to TRBJ1-2; 9 bases are shared with TRBD1. CDR3 length: 15 residues. The V gene end was trimmed by 0 bases and the J gene end by 8 bases; junction bases not matched to a gene: 8. CDR1 is SGHRS and CDR2 is YFSETQ in the germline V gene.

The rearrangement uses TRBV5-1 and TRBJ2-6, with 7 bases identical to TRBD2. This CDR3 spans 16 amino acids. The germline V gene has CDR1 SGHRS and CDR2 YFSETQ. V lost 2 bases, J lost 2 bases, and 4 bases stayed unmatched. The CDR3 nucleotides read TGCGCCAGCAGCTTAACGGGGGGAGCTGGGGCCAACGTCCTGACTTTC. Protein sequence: CASSLTGGAGANVLTF.

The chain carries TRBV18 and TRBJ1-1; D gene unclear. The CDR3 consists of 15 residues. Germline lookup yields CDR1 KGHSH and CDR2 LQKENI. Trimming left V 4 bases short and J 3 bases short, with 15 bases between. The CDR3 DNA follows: TGTGCCAGCTCACTGGGTCCGGGGTTGTACACTGAAGCTTTCTTT. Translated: CASSLGPGLYTEAFF.

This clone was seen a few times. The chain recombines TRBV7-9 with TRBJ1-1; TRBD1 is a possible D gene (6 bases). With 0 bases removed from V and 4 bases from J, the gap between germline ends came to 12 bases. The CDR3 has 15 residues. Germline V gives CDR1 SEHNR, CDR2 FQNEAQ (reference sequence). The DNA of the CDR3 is TGTGCCAGCAGCTTAGCAAACAGGGACGGCACTGAAGCTTTCTTT. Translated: CASSLANRDGTEAFF.

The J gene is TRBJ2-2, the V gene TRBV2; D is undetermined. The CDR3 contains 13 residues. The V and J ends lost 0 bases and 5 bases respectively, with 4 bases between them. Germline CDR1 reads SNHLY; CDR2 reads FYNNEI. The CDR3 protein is CASSEARTGELFF. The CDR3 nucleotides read TGTGCCAGCAGTGAAGCCAGGACCGGGGAGCTGTTTTTT. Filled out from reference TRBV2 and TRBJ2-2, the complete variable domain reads EPEVTQTPSHQVTQMGQEVILRCVPISNHLYFYWYRQILGQKVEFLVSFYNNEISEKSEIFDDQFSVERPDGSNFTLKIRSTKLEDSAMYFCASSEARTGELFFGEGSRLTVL.

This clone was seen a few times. The CDR3 nucleotides are TGTGCCAGCAGTGGACTAGCGGGGGCAGATACGCAGTATTTT. It encodes CASSGLAGADTQYF. The chain is built from TRBV6-1 and TRBJ2-3, with 12 bases identical to TRBD2. This CDR3 region has 14 residues. CDR1 and CDR2 from the germline V gene are MNHNS and SASEGT. With V trimmed by 4 bases and J by 4 bases, 0 bases remained unmatched.

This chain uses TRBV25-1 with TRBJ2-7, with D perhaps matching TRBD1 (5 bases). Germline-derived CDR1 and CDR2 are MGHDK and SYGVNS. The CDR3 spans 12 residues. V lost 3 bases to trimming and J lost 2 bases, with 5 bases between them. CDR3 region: CASSDRAYEQYF. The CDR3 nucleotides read TGTGCCAGCAGTGACAGGGCCTACGAGCAGTACTTC.

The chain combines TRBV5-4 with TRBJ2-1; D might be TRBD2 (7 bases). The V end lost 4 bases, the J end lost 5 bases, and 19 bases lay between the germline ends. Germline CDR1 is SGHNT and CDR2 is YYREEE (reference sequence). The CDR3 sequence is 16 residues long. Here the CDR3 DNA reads TGTGCCAGCAGCCCAGCGAGGGGGGGCCGCAACAATGAGCAGTTCTTC. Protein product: CASSPARGGRNNEQFF.

CDR3 sequence reads: CASSVVHYQQGGRGYTF. The CDR3 DNA is TGTGCCAGCAGCGTAGTTCACTACCAACAGGGCGGGAGAGGCTACACCTTC. The rearrangement joins TRBV9 to TRBJ1-2, with a weak D call TRBD1 (6 bases). The CDR3 totals 17 residues. In germline, CDR1 is SGDLS, CDR2 YYNGEE. V was cut by 0 bases and J by 8 bases, with 23 bases left in between.

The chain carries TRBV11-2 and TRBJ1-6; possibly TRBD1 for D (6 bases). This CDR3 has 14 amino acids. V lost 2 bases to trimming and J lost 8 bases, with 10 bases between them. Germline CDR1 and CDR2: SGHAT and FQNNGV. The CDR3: CASSLTSGDSPLHF. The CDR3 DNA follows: TGTGCCAGCAGCTTAACATCAGGGGATTCACCCCTCCACTTT.

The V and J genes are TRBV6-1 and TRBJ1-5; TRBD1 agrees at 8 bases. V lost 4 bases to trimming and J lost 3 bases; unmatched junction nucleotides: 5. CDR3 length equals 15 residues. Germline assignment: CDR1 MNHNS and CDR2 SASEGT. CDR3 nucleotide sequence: TGTGCCAGCAGTGCCGGGACAGGCCACAATCAGCCCCAGCATTTT. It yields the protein CASSAGTGHNQPQHF.

For the CDR3, the DNA is TGCGCCAGCAGCCAAGATGAGGCAGTGGTCTATGGCTACACCTTC. It translates to CASSQDEAVVYGYTF. This sequence joins TRBV4-1 and TRBJ1-2, with D hard to call. The CDR3 length is 15 residues. Looked up from germline, CDR1 is MGHRA and CDR2 is YSYEKL. Trimming pared 0 bases from V and 4 bases from J, leaving 12 bases between.

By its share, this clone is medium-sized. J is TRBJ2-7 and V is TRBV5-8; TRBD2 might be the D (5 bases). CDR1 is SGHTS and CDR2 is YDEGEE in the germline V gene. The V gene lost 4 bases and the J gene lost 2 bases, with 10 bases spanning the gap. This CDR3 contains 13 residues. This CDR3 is CASSPWGAYEQYF. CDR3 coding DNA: TGTGCCAGCAGCCCATGGGGAGCCTACGAGCAGTACTTC.

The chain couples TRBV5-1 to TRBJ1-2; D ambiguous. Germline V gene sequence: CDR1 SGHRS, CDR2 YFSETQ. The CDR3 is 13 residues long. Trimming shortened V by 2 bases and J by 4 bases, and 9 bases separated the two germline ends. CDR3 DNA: TGCGCCAGCAGCTTCTTACGGAGCTATGGCTACACCTTC. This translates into CASSFLRSYGYTF.

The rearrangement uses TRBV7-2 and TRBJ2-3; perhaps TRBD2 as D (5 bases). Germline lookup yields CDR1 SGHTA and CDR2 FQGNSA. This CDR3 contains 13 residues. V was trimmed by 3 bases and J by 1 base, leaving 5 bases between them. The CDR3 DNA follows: TGTGCCAGCAGCTTCGGGGGCACAGATACGCAGTATTTT. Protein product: CASSFGGTDTQYF. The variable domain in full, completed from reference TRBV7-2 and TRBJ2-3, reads GAGVSQSPSNKVTEKGKDVELRCDPISGHTALYWYRQSLGQGLEFLIYFQGNSAPDKSGLPSDRFSAERTGGSVSTLTIQRTQQEDSAVYLCASSFGGTDTQYFGPGTRLTVL.

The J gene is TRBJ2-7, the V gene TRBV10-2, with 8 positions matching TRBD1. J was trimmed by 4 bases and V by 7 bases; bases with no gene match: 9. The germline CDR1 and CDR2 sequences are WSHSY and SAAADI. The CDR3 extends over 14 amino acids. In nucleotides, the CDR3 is TGCGCCAGCAAAACCACACAGGGGGATTACGAGCAGTACTTC. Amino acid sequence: CASKTTQGDYEQYF.

The CDR3 region has the DNA TGTGCCATCCTACCTACTACCGGGACAGGGGTCGGGGAGCTGTTTTTT. It specifies CAILPTTGTGVGELFF. The chain has TRBV10-3 and TRBJ2-2, with TRBD1 matching over 10 bases. Germline CDR1 ENHRY, CDR2 SYGVKD. Unmatched junction bases numbered 13, after V lost 8 bases and J lost 7 bases. This CDR3 spans 16 amino acids.

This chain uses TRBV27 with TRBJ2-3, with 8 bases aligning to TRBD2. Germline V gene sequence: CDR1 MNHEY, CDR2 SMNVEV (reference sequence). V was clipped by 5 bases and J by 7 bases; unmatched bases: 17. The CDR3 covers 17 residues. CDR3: CASSPIRLAGGRNTQYF. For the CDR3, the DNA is TGTGCCAGCAGTCCCATCAGGTTGGCGGGGGGTCGGAATACGCAGTATTTT.

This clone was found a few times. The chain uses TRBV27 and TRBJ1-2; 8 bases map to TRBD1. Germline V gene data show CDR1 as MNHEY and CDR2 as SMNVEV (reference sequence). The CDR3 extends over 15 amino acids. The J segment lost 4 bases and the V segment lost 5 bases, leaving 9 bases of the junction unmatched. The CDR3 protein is CASSATGQGSYGYTF. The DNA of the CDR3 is TGTGCCAGCAGTGCCACTGGACAGGGAAGCTATGGCTACACCTTC.

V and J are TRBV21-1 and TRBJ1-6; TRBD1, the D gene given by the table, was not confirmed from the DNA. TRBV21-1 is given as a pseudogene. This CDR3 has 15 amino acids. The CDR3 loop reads CASTHYGQGGSPLHF. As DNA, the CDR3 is TGTGCCAGCACCCACTACGGACAGGGAGGTTCACCCCTCCACTTT.